Listed below are T cell receptor beta chains from one sample, sequenced in a study of T cell responses to AZD1222 COVID-19 vaccine. Some clones are missing from TCRdb's copy, which holds only in-frame ones; the method was immunoSEQ multiplex PCR. Here the sample spans some 100,000 clones, about 89% being singletons. The sequences come from peripheral blood, collected on day 0 of MenACWY control vaccination. These receptors were taken from an adult in good health. Both conserved end residues are part of each CDR3. D genes are given only for firm matches.

D: -
J: TRBJ2-1
V: TRBV7-2
DNA: TGTGCCAGCAGCTTCCGTAGTTACACCTACAATGAGCAGTTCTTC
CDR3: CASSFRSYTYNEQFF

D: -
J: TRBJ2-7
V: TRBV7-2
DNA: TGTGCCAGCAGCTTATCGAGCGGGACATCCTACGAGCAGTACTTC
CDR3: CASSLSSGTSYEQYF

D: TRBD2
J: TRBJ2-3
V: TRBV7-2
DNA: TGTGCCAGCAGCTCCCCCCGGCCGGGAGGAGTTGTCAGGGATACGCAGTATTTT
CDR3: CASSSPRPGGVVRDTQYF

D: TRBD1
J: TRBJ2-3
V: TRBV5-5
DNA: TGTGCCAGCACCCGGACAGGGGGAGGGGATACGCAGTATTTT
CDR3: CASTRTGGGDTQYF

D: -
J: TRBJ1-2
V: TRBV7-9
DNA: TGTGCCAGCAGCCTTGTGATGGGGGCCGACTATGGCTACACCTTC
CDR3: CASSLVMGADYGYTF

D: TRBD1
J: TRBJ1-2
V: TRBV27
DNA: TGTGCCAGCAGTTTAACCGGGACAGGTTCCGTCGGGACCTTC
CDR3: CASSLTGTGSVGTF

D: -
J: TRBJ2-7
V: TRBV5-5
DNA: TGTGCCAGCAGCTTCTCAGGCTCCTACGAGCAGTACTTC
CDR3: CASSFSGSYEQYF

D: TRBD1
J: TRBJ1-1
V: TRBV10-2
DNA: TGCGCCAGCAGTTCCCAGGGGGTCTCTTCTGAAGCTTTCTTT
CDR3: CASSSQGVSSEAFF

D: TRBD1
J: TRBJ1-6
V: TRBV3-1/TRBV3-2
DNA: TGTGCCAGCAGCCAAGAACAGGGGAGTGGTTCACCCCTCCACTTT
CDR3: CASSQEQGSGSPLHF

D: TRBD1
J: TRBJ1-5
V: TRBV7-9
DNA: TGTGCCAGCAGCGAGGGGGCGAATCAGCCCCAGCATTTT
CDR3: CASSEGANQPQHF

D: -
J: TRBJ1-1
V: TRBV9
DNA: TGTGCCAGCAGCGCGCAGGGGTTGGGCACTGAAGCTTTCTTT
CDR3: CASSAQGLGTEAFF

D: TRBD2
J: TRBJ2-5
V: TRBV5-1
DNA: TGCGCCAGCAGCTTCGGAGTAGCGGGGGGACAAGAGACCCAGTACTTC
CDR3: CASSFGVAGGQETQYF